This T cell receptor beta chain was captured in a study of technical replicates of blood from several donors. Generated by immunoSEQ multiplex PCR, the TCRdb table keeps only in-frame clones and is missing some. The sample holds 65,000 to 90,000 clones, 94% seen once. The germline V and J ends were trimmed by 1 base and 6 bases, with 14 bases remaining between them. The CDR3 totals 15 residues. Germline loops: CDR1 SGHTA, CDR2 FQGNSA. Sequencing used T cells isolated from PBMCs. The chain combines TRBV7-2 with TRBJ2-3; a possible D gene is TRBD2 (6 bases). The receptor was derived from a human donor in good health. The CDR3 sequence is CASSLVGDLADTQYF. The CDR3 coding sequence is TGTGCCAGCAGCTTAGTTGGGGACTTAGCGGATACGCAGTATTTT.